A single sample gave rise to the 5 T cell receptor beta chains below, sequenced in a study of cytomegalovirus exposure and HLA in healthy donors. Primers included in the PCR were 60 Vbeta and 13 Jbeta primers. The table came from immunoSEQ multiplex PCR; TCRdb's copy has only in-frame clones and leaves some out. The sample lists approximately 200,000 clones, roughly 85% seen once, with around 1.8% in the top ten. The source material was PBMCs. These receptors all stem from a man aged 18-30 years in good health and CMV-seronegative.

The genes are TRBV5-3 and TRBJ1-3, with 8 positions matching TRBD1. TRBV5-3 is placed among ORFs of uncertain function. This CDR3 is 15 amino acids long. Trimming at V came to 5 bases and at J to 2 bases, leaving 6 bases not matched to a gene. CDR3 DNA sequence: TGTGCCAGAAGGCCGACAGGGGAAACTGGAAACACCATATATTTT. Translation: CARRPTGETGNTIYF.

The CDR3 is CASSLGGLPSNQPQHF. In DNA form, the CDR3 reads TGTGCCAGCAGCTTAGGGGGATTACCCAGCAATCAGCCCCAGCATTTT. The chain joins TRBV5-8 to TRBJ1-5; possible D gene TRBD1, 6 bases. V was trimmed by 2 bases and J by 1 base, leaving 13 bases between them. The CDR3 covers 16 residues. The germline gives CDR1 SGHTS, CDR2 YDEGEE.

V usage is TRBV7-9 and J usage is TRBJ2-1, with a tentative D call TRBD1 (5 bases). Deletions cut 1 base from V and 1 base from J, with 11 bases between. The CDR3 contains 16 residues. Germline V gene lookup returns CDR1 SEHNR and CDR2 FQNEAQ (reference sequence). The DNA for the CDR3 is TGTGCCAGCAGCTTAGGGGCAGGGTTGTCCTACAATGAGCAGTTCTTC. This codes for CASSLGAGLSYNEQFF.

This chain uses TRBV7-2 with TRBJ1-2; 8 positions match TRBD1. CDR1 and CDR2 (germline): SGHTA, FQGNSA. The ends lost 4 bases at V and 12 bases at J; junction bases unmatched: 10. This CDR3 has 13 residues. The CDR3 reads CASSYNQGAGNTF. The CDR3, as DNA: TGTGCCAGCAGCTACAACCAGGGGGCGGGTAACACCTTC.

By share of the sample, this clone is medium-sized (0.01 to 0.1%). The gene calls are TRBV6-1 and TRBJ2-6; D unresolved. Per the germline V gene, CDR1 is MNHNS and CDR2 is SASEGT. Deletions cut 3 bases from V and 0 bases from J, with 6 bases between. The CDR3 covers 15 residues. The CDR3 is CASSERFSGANVLTF. CDR3 nucleotide sequence: TGTGCCAGCAGTGAGCGGTTCTCTGGGGCCAACGTCCTGACTTTC.